This T cell receptor (beta chain) was sequenced during a study of cytomegalovirus exposure and HLA in healthy donors. Study outcomes and limitations: Most likely, a cluster of highly shared sequence variants arose as a sequencing artifact.

A remark on this clone: The target antigen is unknown.

PCR amplification relied on 60 Vbeta primers (plus 13 Jbeta primers). Produced via immunoSEQ multiplex PCR; TCRdb's table is partial and in-frame only. Here the sample spans over 120,000 clones, just under 85% being singletons. Germline assignment: CDR1 SGHRS and CDR2 YFSETQ. The V and J ends lost 3 bases and 3 bases respectively, with 15 bases between them. This CDR3 is 16 amino acids long. Specimen: PBMCs. This clonotype was sampled from a man aged 25 to 45 in good health and CMV-seropositive. The chain is built from TRBV5-1 and TRBJ2-2; D may be TRBD2 (8 bases). The CDR3 reads CASSSGRGLHTGELFF. In nucleotides, the CDR3 is TGCGCCAGCAGCTCCGGGAGGGGGCTTCACACCGGGGAGCTGTTTTTT.